This TCR beta chain was captured by sequencing in a study of blood T cell repertoires in COVID-19. Study-wide background: T cells, B-cell-depleted T cells, or PBMCs provided the cDNA or gDNA that served as material.

Sequencing used immunoSEQ multiplex PCR; TCRdb keeps in-frame clones, though not all of them. The sample includes over 250,000 clones, 80% to 90% of them seen just once. CDR3 length: 15 amino acids. V dropped 5 bases and J dropped 9; count of bases not matched to a gene: 8. Germline lookup yields CDR1 LNHDA and CDR2 SQIVND (reference sequence). This chain links TRBV19 with TRBJ2-1, with 12 bases that match TRBD1. The specimen sequenced was peripheral blood. The origin of this receptor is an older woman with acute or convalescent COVID-19. The CDR3: CASSPEGQGAGEQFF. The DNA of the CDR3 is TGTGCCAGTAGTCCGGAGGGACAGGGGGCGGGTGAGCAGTTCTTC.